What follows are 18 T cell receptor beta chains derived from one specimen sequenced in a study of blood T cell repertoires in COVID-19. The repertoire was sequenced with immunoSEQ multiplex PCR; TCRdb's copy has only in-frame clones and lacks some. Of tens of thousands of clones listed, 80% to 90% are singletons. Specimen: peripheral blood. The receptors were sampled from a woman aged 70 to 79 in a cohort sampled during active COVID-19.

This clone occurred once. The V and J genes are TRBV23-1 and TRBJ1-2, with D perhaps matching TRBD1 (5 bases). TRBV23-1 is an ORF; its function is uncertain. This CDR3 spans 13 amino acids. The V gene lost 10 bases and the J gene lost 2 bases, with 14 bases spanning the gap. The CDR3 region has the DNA TGCGCCATACCAAAGGGGAACAACTATGGCTACACCTTC. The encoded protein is CAIPKGNNYGYTF.

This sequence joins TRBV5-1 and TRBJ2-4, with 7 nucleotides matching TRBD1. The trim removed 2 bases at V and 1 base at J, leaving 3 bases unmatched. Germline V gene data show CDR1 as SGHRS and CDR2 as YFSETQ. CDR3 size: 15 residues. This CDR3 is CASSLQGFAKNIQYF. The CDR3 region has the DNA TGCGCCAGCAGCTTACAGGGGTTTGCCAAAAACATTCAGTACTTC.

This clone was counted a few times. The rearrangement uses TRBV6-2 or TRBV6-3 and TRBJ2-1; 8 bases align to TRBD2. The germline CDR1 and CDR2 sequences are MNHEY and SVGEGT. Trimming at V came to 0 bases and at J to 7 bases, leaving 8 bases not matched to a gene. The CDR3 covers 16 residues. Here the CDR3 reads CASSYSPSGSANEQFF. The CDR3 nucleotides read TGTGCCAGCAGTTACTCGCCTAGCGGGTCAGCGAATGAGCAGTTCTTC.

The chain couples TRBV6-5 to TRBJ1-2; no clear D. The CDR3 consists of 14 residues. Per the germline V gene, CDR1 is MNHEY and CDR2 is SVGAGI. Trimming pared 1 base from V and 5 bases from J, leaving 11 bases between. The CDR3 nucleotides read TGTGCCAGCAGTTACTTTCCTTCGACATATGGCTACACCTTC. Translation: CASSYFPSTYGYTF.

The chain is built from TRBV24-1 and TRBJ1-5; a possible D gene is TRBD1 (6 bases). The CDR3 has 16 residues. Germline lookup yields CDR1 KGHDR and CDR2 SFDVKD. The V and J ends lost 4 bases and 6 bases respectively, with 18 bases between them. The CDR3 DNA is TGTGCCACCAGTGACCGGACAGTGAATGCGGGTCAGCCCCAGCATTTT. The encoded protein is CATSDRTVNAGQPQHF.

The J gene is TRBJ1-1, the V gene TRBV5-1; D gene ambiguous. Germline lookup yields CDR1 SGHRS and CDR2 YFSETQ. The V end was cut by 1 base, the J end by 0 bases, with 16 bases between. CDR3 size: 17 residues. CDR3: CASSLIQNNFMNTEAFF. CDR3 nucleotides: TGCGCCAGCAGCTTGATACAGAATAATTTCATGAACACTGAAGCTTTCTTT.

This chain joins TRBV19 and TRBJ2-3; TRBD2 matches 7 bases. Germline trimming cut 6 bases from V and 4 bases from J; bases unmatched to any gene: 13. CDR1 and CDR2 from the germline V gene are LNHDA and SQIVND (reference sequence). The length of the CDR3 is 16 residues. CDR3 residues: CASSSQTSPRADTQYF. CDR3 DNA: TGTGCCAGTAGCTCCCAGACTAGCCCAAGGGCAGATACGCAGTATTTT.

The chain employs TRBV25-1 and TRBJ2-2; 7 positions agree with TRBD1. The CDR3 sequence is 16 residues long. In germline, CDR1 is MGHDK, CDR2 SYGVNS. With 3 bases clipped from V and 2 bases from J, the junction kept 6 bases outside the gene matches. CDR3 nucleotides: TGTGCCAGCAGTGACCAGGGGGTTGCAAACACCGGGGAGCTGTTTTTT. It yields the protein CASSDQGVANTGELFF. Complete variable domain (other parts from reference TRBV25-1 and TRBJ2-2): EADIYQTPRYLVIGTGKKITLECSQTMGHDKMYWYQQDPGMELHLIHYSYGVNSTEKGDLSSESTVSRIRTEHFPLTLESARPSHTSQYLCASSDQGVANTGELFFGEGSRLTVL.

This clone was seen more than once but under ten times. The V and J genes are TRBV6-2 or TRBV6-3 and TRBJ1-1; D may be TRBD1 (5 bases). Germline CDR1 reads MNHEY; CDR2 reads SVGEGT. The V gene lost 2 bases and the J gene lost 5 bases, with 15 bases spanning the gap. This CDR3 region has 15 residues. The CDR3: CASSYRGAMGTEAFF. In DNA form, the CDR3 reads TGTGCCAGCAGTTACCGTGGGGCCATGGGGACTGAAGCTTTCTTT.

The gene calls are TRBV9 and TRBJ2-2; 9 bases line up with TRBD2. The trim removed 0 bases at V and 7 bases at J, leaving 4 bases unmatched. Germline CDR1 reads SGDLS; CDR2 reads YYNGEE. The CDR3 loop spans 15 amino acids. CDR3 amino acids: CASSVEAGGDGELFF. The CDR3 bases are TGTGCCAGCAGCGTAGAAGCGGGAGGTGACGGGGAGCTGTTTTTT.

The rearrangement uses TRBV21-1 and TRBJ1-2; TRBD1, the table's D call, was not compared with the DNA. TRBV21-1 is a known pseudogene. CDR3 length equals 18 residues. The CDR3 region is CASTCWDRKTGEHYGYTF. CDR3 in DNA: TGTGCCAGCACCTGTTGGGACAGGAAAACGGGCGAGCACTATGGCTACACCTTC.

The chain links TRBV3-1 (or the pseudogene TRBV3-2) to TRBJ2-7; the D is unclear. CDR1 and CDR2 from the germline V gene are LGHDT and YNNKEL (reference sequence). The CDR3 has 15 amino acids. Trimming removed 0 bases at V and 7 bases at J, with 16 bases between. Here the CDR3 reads CASSQDFAASREQYF. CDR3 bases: TGTGCCAGCAGCCAAGATTTCGCGGCTTCACGGGAGCAGTACTTC.

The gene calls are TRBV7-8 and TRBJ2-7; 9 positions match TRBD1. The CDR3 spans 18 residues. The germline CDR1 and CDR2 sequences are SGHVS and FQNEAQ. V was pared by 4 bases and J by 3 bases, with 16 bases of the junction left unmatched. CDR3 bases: TGTGCCAGCAGCTCAAGCCTAGGGGAGGGGGACAGGGTCTACGAGCAGTACTTC. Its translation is CASSSSLGEGDRVYEQYF.

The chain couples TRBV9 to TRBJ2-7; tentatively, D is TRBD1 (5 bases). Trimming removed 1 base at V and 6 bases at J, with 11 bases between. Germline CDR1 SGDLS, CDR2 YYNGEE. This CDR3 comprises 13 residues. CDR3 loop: CASSVQGSGEQYF. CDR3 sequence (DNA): TGTGCCAGCAGCGTACAGGGTTCCGGCGAGCAGTACTTC.

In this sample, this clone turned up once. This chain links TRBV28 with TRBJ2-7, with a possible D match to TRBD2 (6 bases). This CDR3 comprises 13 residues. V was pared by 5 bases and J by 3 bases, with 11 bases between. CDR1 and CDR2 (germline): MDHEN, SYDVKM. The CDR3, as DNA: TGTGCCAGCAGTCGGACTATATACTACGAGCAGTACTTC. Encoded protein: CASSRTIYYEQYF.

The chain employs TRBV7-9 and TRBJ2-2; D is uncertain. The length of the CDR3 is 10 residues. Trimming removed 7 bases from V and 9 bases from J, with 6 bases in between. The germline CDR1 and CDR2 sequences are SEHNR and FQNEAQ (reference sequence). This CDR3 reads CASTTRELFF. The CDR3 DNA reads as TGTGCCAGCACCACTCGGGAGCTGTTTTTT. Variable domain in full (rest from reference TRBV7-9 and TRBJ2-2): DTGVSQNPRHKITKRGQNVTFRCDPISEHNRLYWYRQTLGQGPEFLTYFQNEAQLEKSRLLSDRFSAERPKGSFSTLEIQRTEQGDSAMYLCASTTRELFFGEGSRLTVL.

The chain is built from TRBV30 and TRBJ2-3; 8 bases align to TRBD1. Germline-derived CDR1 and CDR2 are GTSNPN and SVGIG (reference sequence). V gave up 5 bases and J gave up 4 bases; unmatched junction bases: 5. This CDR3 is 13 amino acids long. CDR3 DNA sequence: TGTGCCTGGGGACAGGGTGGGTCAGATACGCAGTATTTT. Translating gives CAWGQGGSDTQYF.

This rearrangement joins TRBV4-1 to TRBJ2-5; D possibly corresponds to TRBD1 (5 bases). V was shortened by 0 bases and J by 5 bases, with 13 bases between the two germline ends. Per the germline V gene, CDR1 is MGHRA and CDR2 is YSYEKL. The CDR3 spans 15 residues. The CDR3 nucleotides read TGCGCCAGCAGCCAAGAACAGGTCATTAGGGAGACCCAGTACTTC. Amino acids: CASSQEQVIRETQYF.